Below, one TCR beta chain is given with its context. Produced via immunoSEQ multiplex PCR; TCRdb's table is partial and in-frame only. The sample consists of approximately 28,000 clones, roughly 90% of them appearing once. This entry belongs to a study of blood T cell repertoires in COVID-19. Germline values: CDR1 SQVTM, CDR2 ANQGSEA. Trimming took 3 bases from V and 4 from J; bases not matched to a gene: 4. This CDR3 is 13 amino acids long. Sequencing used peripheral blood. J is TRBJ1-2 and V is TRBV29-1; 8 bases map to TRBD1. The receptor's source is a human donor in a cohort sampled during active COVID-19. CDR3 coding DNA: TGCAGCGTTGATACAGGGGGACTCTATGGCTACACCTTC. It specifies CSVDTGGLYGYTF.